The 12 T cell receptor beta chains presented below share a single source sample, sequenced in a study of PD-L1 blockade in urothelial cancer. Regarding time point: pretreatment peripheral blood. Only in-frame clones appear in the TCRdb table, and some are missing; sequencing was by immunoSEQ multiplex PCR. The table lists around 40,000 clones, roughly nine tenths of them singletons. Sequenced material: PBMCs, taken around atezolizumab (anti-PD-L1) treatment. The receptor source for this set is an older woman with urothelial cancer.

The rearrangement uses TRBV5-4 and TRBJ1-2; D perhaps matches TRBD1 (5 bases). V was pared by 0 bases and J by 5 bases, with 11 bases between. Germline assignment: CDR1 SGHNT and CDR2 YYREEE (reference sequence). CDR3 length: 14 residues. CDR3 in DNA: TGTGCCAGCAGCTTGGACGGGGGGTGGTATGGCTACACCTTC. Its translation: CASSLDGGWYGYTF. The full variable domain, with the rest looked up from reference TRBV5-4 and TRBJ1-2, is ETGVTQSPTHLIKTRGQQVTLRCSSQSGHNTVSWYQQALGQGPQFIFQYYREEENGRGNFPPRFSGLQFPNYSSELNVNALELDDSALYLCASSLDGGWYGYTFGSGTRLTVV.

The chain joins TRBV5-6 to TRBJ2-2; 9 positions match TRBD1. Germline V gene sequence: CDR1 SGHDT, CDR2 YYEEEE. Trimming at V came to 4 bases and at J to 3 bases, leaving 4 bases not matched to a gene. CDR3 length: 15 residues. In DNA form, the CDR3 reads TGTGCCAGCAGCCTACAGGGGGCGCACACCGGGGAGCTGTTTTTT. Translating it yields CASSLQGAHTGELFF. Full variable domain (rest looked up from reference TRBV5-6 and TRBJ2-2): DAGVTQSPTHLIKTRGQQVTLRCSPKSGHDTVSWYQQALGQGPQFIFQYYEEEERQRGNFPDRFSGHQFPNYSSELNVNALLLGDSALYLCASSLQGAHTGELFFGEGSRLTVL.

Only one count was recorded for this clone. This chain links TRBV15 with TRBJ2-7; D perhaps matches TRBD1 (6 bases). Trimming took 3 bases from V and 2 from J, leaving 14 bases between them. The germline CDR1 and CDR2 sequences are LNHNV and YYDKDF (reference sequence). The CDR3 loop spans 15 amino acids. CDR3 loop: CATSSGRDTTYEQYF. The CDR3 DNA sequence: TGTGCCACCAGCAGCGGCCGGGACACCACCTACGAGCAGTACTTC.

The chain couples TRBV2 to TRBJ2-2; D call uncertain. This CDR3 has 18 residues. CDR1 is SNHLY and CDR2 is FYNNEI in the germline V gene. V gave up 2 bases and J gave up 2 bases, with 18 bases separating them. Here the CDR3 DNA reads TGTGCCAGCAGTGAACGTCCTGTCACGACACCAAACACCGGGGAGCTGTTTTTT. Amino acid sequence: CASSERPVTTPNTGELFF.

The chain has TRBV19 and TRBJ1-2; D not certain. The CDR3 contains 13 residues. The germline gives CDR1 LNHDA, CDR2 SQIVND (reference sequence). V lost 1 base, J lost 8 bases, and 11 bases lay in between. CDR3 bases: TGTGCCAGTAGTATAGTCGGAGACCAAGGCTACACCTTC. Translating gives CASSIVGDQGYTF.

This chain links TRBV13 with TRBJ2-7, with 8 bases that match TRBD2. The V gene's germline CDR1 is PRHDT and CDR2 FYEKMQ (reference sequence). CDR3 size: 15 residues. Unmatched junction bases numbered 9, after V lost 3 bases and J lost 5 bases. The CDR3 bases are TGTGCCAGCAGCTTCCCTAGCGGGTCGGATAACGAGCAGTACTTC. It yields the protein CASSFPSGSDNEQYF.

The chain employs TRBV27 and TRBJ1-1; TRBD1 is a possible D gene (5 bases). With 8 bases removed from V and 6 bases from J, the gap between germline ends came to 13 bases. The germline V gene has CDR1 MNHEY and CDR2 SMNVEV (reference sequence). CDR3 length: 12 residues. CDR3 sequence: CASGLYRSEAFF. The CDR3 region has the DNA TGTGCCAGCGGTCTGTACAGGTCTGAAGCTTTCTTT.

This chain links TRBV10-3 with TRBJ1-5; D gene uncertain. From germline, CDR1 is ENHRY and CDR2 SYGVKD. This CDR3 is 13 amino acids long. The V gene lost 0 bases and the J gene lost 7 bases, with 7 bases spanning the gap. The CDR3 nucleotides are TGTGCCATCAGTGAGTCCCAGGTACAGCCCCAGCATTTT. This translates into CAISESQVQPQHF.

The chain is built from TRBV18 and TRBJ2-7; maybe TRBD2 (5 bases). The CDR3 runs to 13 residues. V lost 3 bases, J lost 6 bases, and 12 bases lay in between. Germline-derived CDR1 and CDR2 are KGHSH and LQKENI. The CDR3 protein is CASSPGAAGEQYF. The CDR3 nucleotides read TGTGCCAGCTCACCCGGAGCGGCTGGCGAGCAGTACTTC.

The gene calls are TRBV2 and TRBJ2-3; 12 bases match TRBD2. This CDR3 contains 16 residues. The junction had 9 bases not matched to a gene; V was cut back by 5 bases and J by 6 bases. Germline CDR1 reads SNHLY; CDR2 reads FYNNEI. CDR3 coding DNA: TGTGCCAGCAGTCCACGACTAGCGGGAGAGGCGGATACGCAGTATTTT. It specifies CASSPRLAGEADTQYF.

This rearrangement joins TRBV28 to TRBJ2-1; the D is unclear. This CDR3 is 14 amino acids long. With 5 bases removed from V and 1 base from J, the gap between germline ends came to 9 bases. Per the germline V gene, CDR1 is MDHEN and CDR2 is SYDVKM. In DNA, the CDR3 is TGTGCCAGCAGTCTGATGAGATCCTACAATGAGCAGTTCTTC. It specifies CASSLMRSYNEQFF.

The chain has TRBV7-8 and TRBJ2-3; 7 bases fit TRBD2. Per germline, CDR1 SGHVS and CDR2 FQNEAQ. Losses at the gene ends were 2 bases for V and 5 bases for J; bases not matched to a gene: 10. The CDR3 covers 16 residues. The CDR3 bases are TGTGCCAGCAGCTTATCCGGGACGGGGGAGGGAGATACGCAGTATTTT. Amino acid sequence: CASSLSGTGEGDTQYF. Drawing the rest from reference TRBV7-8 and TRBJ2-3, the complete variable domain is GAGVSQSPRYKVAKRGQDVALRCDPISGHVSLFWYQQALGQGPEFLTYFQNEAQLDKSGLPSDRFFAERPEGSVSTLKIQRTQQEDSAVYLCASSLSGTGEGDTQYFGPGTRLTVL.